These 8 T cell receptor beta chains were sequenced from one sample in a study of a mutant IDH1 vaccine in newly diagnosed glioma. The repertoire was sequenced with immunoSEQ multiplex PCR; TCRdb's copy has only in-frame clones and lacks some. The sample gives about 68,000 clones, around 82% of which show up once; approximately 12% is in the top ten. The sample's time point: week 35, safety follow-up. With topical imiquimod, each dose of the vaccine consisted of 300 ug of mutant IDH1 20-mer peptide. No antigens are known for them. The starting material was PBMCs, obtained from a glioma patient whose treatment included an IDH1 peptide vaccine. Every receptor here comes from a man younger than 35 with glioma.

The chain couples TRBV5-1 to TRBJ1-2; D call uncertain. There are 16 residues in the CDR3. Germline V gene lookup returns CDR1 SGHRS and CDR2 YFSETQ. V lost 2 bases, J lost 0 bases, and 14 bases lay in between. CDR3 in DNA: TGCGCCAGCAGCTTCGCCCAGGACGGTGCTAACTATGGCTACACCTTC. Protein product: CASSFAQDGANYGYTF.

The chain links TRBV2 to TRBJ2-3, with D possibly TRBD2 on 6 matching bases. CDR3 length equals 15 residues. V was pared by 8 bases and J by 0 bases, with 15 bases between. CDR1 is SNHLY, CDR2 FYNNEI, per germline. The CDR3 DNA is TGTGCCAGCCGCCCGGAGGGATTAAGCACAGATACGCAGTATTTT. The encoded protein is CASRPEGLSTDTQYF.

The V and J genes are TRBV9 and TRBJ2-7; 8 nucleotides agree with TRBD2. CDR1 and CDR2 (germline): SGDLS, YYNGEE. Losses at the gene ends were 3 bases for V and 4 bases for J; bases not matched to a gene: 9. The CDR3 is made up of 15 amino acids. CDR3 in amino acids: CASSAGGRGRYEQYF. In DNA, the CDR3 is TGTGCCAGCAGCGCGGGGGGGAGGGGCCGGTACGAGCAGTACTTC.

The chain carries TRBV4-2 and TRBJ1-1; perhaps TRBD1 as D (5 bases). In germline, CDR1 is LGHNA, CDR2 YNFKEQ. The V end was cut by 1 base, the J end by 1 base, with 16 bases between. This CDR3 contains 17 residues. CDR3 sequence (DNA): TGTGCCAGCAGCCAAGCCCTGACAGATAATAGGAACACTGAAGCTTTCTTT. This encodes CASSQALTDNRNTEAFF.

The chain employs TRBV9 and TRBJ2-1; a weak D match, TRBD2 (5 bases). Germline loops: CDR1 SGDLS, CDR2 YYNGEE. The CDR3 extends over 16 amino acids. V lost 0 bases and J 5 bases, leaving 15 bases between the germline ends. CDR3 protein: CASSVVREHLNNEQFF. CDR3 DNA sequence: TGTGCCAGCAGCGTAGTTCGGGAACACTTAAACAATGAGCAGTTCTTC.

The V call is TRBV6-1, the J call TRBJ1-3; 8 nucleotides agree with TRBD1. J gave up 4 bases and V 3 bases, and 8 bases lay outside the gene matches. The CDR3 contains 16 residues. Germline-derived CDR1 and CDR2 are MNHNS and SASEGT. The CDR3 DNA is TGTGCCAGCAGTGAGCCCCCCTGGACAGGGGGAAACACCATATATTTT. As protein: CASSEPPWTGGNTIYF.

This chain connects TRBV5-1 to TRBJ2-2, with D unresolved. CDR3 size: 14 residues. The V end was cut by 2 bases, the J end by 4 bases, with 9 bases between. Germline V gene lookup returns CDR1 SGHRS and CDR2 YFSETQ. The chain's CDR3 is CASSFVAGTGELFF. For the CDR3, the DNA is TGCGCCAGCAGCTTTGTAGCCGGCACCGGGGAGCTGTTTTTT.

V usage is TRBV7-9 and J usage is TRBJ2-7; D perhaps matches TRBD1 (5 bases). The CDR3 extends over 15 amino acids. The V gene's germline CDR1 is SEHNR and CDR2 FQNEAQ (reference sequence). V was trimmed by 1 base and J by 5 bases, leaving 15 bases between them. The CDR3 region has the DNA TGTGCCAGCAGCTTAGGGACAAGAAGCTTCGACGAGCAGTACTTC. Its protein is CASSLGTRSFDEQYF. Full variable domain (rest looked up from reference TRBV7-9 and TRBJ2-7): DTGVSQNPRHKITKRGQNVTFRCDPISEHNRLYWYRQTLGQGPEFLTYFQNEAQLEKSRLLSDRFSAERPKGSFSTLEIQRTEQGDSAMYLCASSLGTRSFDEQYFGPGTRLTVT.